This T cell receptor beta chain was documented in a study of blood T cell repertoires in COVID-19. Original processing notes: Cell counts per sample came from amplifying reference gene primers. TCRdb's table, derived via immunoSEQ multiplex PCR, lists solely in-frame clones and lacks some. D and trimming come from the DNA, and the V and J calls and clone size come from that table. The data contain approximately 250,000 clones, 84% of them singletons. Germline V gene lookup returns CDR1 MNHNS and CDR2 SASEGT. V lost 6 bases and J 0 bases, leaving 9 bases between the germline ends. The CDR3 is 14 amino acids.

The clonotype was recovered from a man between 45 and 60 years old with acute or convalescent COVID-19. The sequenced material came from peripheral blood. The chain combines TRBV6-1 with TRBJ1-5, with D perhaps matching TRBD1 (5 bases). CDR3 protein: CASSTTGSNQPQHF. DNA of the CDR3: TGTGCCAGCAGCACCACAGGTAGCAATCAGCCCCAGCATTTT.